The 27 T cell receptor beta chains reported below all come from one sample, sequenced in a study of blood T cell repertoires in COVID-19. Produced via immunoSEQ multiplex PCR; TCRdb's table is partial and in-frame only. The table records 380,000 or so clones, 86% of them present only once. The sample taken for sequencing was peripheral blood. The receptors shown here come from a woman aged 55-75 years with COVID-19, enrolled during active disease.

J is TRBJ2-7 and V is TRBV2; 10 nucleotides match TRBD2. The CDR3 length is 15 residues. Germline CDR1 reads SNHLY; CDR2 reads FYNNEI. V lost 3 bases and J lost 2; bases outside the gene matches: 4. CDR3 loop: CASSEVAGGPYEQYF. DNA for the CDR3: TGTGCCAGCAGTGAGGTAGCGGGGGGCCCCTACGAGCAGTACTTC.

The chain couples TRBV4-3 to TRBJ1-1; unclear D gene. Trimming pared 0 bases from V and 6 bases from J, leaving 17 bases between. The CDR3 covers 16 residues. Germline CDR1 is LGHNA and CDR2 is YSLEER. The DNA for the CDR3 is TGCGCCAGCAGCCAAGAAGTTAGCGGGCCCGGCGCTGAAGCTTTCTTT. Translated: CASSQEVSGPGAEAFF.

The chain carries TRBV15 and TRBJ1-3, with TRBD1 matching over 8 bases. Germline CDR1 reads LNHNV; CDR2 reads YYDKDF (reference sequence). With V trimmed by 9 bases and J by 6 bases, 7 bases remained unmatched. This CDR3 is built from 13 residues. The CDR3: CATTGQAENTIYF. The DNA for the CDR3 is TGTGCCACTACGGGACAGGCAGAAAACACCATATATTTT.

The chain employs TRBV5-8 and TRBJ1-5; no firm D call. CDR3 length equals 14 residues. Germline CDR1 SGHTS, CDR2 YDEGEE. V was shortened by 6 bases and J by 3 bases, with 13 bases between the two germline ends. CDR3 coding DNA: TGTGCCAGCAACGTCGGGAGGTTCAATCAGCCCCAGCATTTT. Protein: CASNVGRFNQPQHF.

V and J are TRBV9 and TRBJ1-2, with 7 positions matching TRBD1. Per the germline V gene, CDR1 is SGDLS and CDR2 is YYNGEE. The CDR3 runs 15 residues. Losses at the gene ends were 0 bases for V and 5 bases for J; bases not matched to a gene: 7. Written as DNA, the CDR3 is TGTGCCAGCAGCGTAGGCTGGGACAGCTCATATGGCTACACCTTC. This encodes CASSVGWDSSYGYTF.

CDR3 in amino acids: CASSVGTSGEQFF. Here the CDR3 DNA reads TGTGCCAGCAGCGTAGGAACGTCGGGTGAGCAGTTCTTC. This chain links TRBV9 with TRBJ2-1; unclear D gene. V lost 0 bases and J lost 9, with 10 bases in between. This CDR3 region has 13 residues. Germline CDR1 reads SGDLS; CDR2 reads YYNGEE.

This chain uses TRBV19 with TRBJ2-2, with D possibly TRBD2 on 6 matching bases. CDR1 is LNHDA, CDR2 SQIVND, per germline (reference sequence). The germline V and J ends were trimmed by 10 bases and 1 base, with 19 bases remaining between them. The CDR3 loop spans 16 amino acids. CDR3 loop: CATTTAGGQNTGELFF. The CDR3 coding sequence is TGTGCCACCACGACAGCCGGGGGTCAGAACACCGGGGAGCTGTTTTTT.

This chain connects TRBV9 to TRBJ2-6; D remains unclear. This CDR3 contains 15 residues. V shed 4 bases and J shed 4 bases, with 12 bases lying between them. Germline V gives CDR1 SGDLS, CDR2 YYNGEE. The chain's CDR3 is CASSPRRGGANVLTF. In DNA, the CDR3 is TGTGCCAGCAGCCCCCGGAGAGGAGGGGCCAACGTCCTGACTTTC.

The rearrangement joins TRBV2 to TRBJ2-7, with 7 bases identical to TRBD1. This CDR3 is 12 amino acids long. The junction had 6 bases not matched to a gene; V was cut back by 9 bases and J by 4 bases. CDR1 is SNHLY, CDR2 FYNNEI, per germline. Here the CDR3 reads CARNKGAYEQYF. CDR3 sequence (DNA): TGTGCCAGGAATAAGGGGGCTTACGAGCAGTACTTC.

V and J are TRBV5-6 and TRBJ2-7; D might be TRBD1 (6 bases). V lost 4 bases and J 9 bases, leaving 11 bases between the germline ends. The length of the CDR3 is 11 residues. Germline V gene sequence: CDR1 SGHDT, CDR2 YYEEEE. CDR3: CASSLQGWQYF. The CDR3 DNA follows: TGTGCCAGCAGCCTACAGGGCTGGCAGTACTTC.

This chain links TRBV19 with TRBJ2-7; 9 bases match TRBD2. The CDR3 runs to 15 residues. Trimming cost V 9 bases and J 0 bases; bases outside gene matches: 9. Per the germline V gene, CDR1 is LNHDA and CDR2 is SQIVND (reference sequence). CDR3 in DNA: TGTGCCAGCCGTATTAGCGGGGGTCACTCCTACGAGCAGTACTTC. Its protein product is CASRISGGHSYEQYF.

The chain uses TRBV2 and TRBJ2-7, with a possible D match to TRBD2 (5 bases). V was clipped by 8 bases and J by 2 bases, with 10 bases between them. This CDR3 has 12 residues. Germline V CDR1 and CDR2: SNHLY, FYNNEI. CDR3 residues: CASGRDTYEQYF. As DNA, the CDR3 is TGTGCCAGCGGCCGGGATACCTACGAGCAGTACTTC.

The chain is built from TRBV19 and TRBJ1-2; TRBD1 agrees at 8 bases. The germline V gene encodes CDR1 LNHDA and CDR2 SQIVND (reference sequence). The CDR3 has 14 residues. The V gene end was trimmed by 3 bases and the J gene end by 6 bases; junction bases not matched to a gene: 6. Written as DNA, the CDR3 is TGTGCCAGTAGTATTTCGGGGGACAGGCATGGCTACACCTTC. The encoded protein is CASSISGDRHGYTF.

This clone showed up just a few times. DNA for the CDR3: TGTGCCAGCAGCTTAGCCCCACAGGGGGCATACGGAAACACCATATATTTT. Amino acid sequence: CASSLAPQGAYGNTIYF. The J gene is TRBJ1-3, the V gene TRBV7-8, with TRBD1 matching 9 bases. CDR3 length: 17 amino acids. With V trimmed by 0 bases and J by 4 bases, 7 bases remained unmatched. In germline, CDR1 is SGHVS, CDR2 FQNEAQ.

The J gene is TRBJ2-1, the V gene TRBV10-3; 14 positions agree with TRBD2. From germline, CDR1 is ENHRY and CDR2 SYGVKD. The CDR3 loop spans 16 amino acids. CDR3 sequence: CAAGTSGGGSYNEQFF. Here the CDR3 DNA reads TGTGCGGCCGGGACTAGCGGGGGAGGGTCCTACAATGAGCAGTTCTTC.

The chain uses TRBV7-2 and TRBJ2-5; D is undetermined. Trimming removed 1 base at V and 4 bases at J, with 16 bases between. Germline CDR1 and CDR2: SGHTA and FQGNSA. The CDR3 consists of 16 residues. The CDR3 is CASSLVGLLGRETQYF. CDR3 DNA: TGTGCCAGCAGCTTAGTCGGTTTGCTGGGCCGAGAGACCCAGTACTTC.

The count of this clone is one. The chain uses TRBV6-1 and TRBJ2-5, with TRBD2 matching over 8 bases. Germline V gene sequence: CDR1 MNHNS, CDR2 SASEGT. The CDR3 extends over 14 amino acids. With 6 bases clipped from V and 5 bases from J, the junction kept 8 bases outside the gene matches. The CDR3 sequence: CASRIRGGEETQYF. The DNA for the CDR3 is TGTGCCAGCAGGATACGGGGGGGCGAGGAGACCCAGTACTTC.

This chain's CDR3 is CASSLAPDRADQPQHF. CDR3 nucleotide sequence: TGCGCCAGCAGCTTGGCCCCCGACAGGGCTGATCAGCCCCAGCATTTT. This chain connects TRBV5-1 to TRBJ1-5, with 7 bases fitting TRBD1. The CDR3 covers 16 residues. Germline trimming cut 0 bases from V and 5 bases from J; bases unmatched to any gene: 8. Germline values: CDR1 SGHRS, CDR2 YFSETQ.

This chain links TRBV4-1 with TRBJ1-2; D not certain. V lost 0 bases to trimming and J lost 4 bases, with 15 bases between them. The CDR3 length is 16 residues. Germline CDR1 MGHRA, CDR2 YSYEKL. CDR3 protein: CASSQESSGRVYGYTF. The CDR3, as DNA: TGCGCCAGCAGCCAAGAATCTTCCGGGCGGGTCTATGGCTACACCTTC.

CDR3 region: CASSQITSGNTIYF. The CDR3 DNA sequence: TGTGCCAGCTCTCAGATCACATCTGGAAACACCATATATTTT. J is TRBJ1-3 and V is TRBV18; D unclear. The V gene lost 6 bases and the J gene lost 1 base, with 10 bases spanning the gap. The CDR3 has 14 amino acids. The germline V gene has CDR1 KGHSH and CDR2 LQKENI.

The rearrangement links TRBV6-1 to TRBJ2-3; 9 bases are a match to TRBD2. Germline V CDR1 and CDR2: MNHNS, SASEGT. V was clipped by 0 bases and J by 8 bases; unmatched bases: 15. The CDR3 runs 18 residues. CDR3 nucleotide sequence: TGTGCCAGCAGTGAAGCGCCCCGGCTAGCGGGCGGGGGGGGTACGCAGTATTTT. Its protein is CASSEAPRLAGGGGTQYF.

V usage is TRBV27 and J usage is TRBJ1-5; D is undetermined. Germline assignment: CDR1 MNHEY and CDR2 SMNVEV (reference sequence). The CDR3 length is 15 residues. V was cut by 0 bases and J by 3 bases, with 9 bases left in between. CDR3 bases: TGTGCCAGCAGTTTATCAGCTATCAACAATCAGCCCCAGCATTTT. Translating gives CASSLSAINNQPQHF.

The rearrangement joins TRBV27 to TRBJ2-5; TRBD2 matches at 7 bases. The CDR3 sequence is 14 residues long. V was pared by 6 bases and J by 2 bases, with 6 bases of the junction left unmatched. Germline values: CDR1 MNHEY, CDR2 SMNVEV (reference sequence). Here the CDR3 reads CASRRAGRQETQYF. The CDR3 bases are TGTGCCAGCAGGCGAGCGGGGAGACAAGAGACCCAGTACTTC.

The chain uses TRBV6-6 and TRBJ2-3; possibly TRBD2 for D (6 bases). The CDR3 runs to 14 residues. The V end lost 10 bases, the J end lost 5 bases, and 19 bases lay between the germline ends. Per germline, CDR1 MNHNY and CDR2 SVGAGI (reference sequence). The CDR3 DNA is TGTGCCACCCTCCCCGGAGGGGCTGGAGATACGCAGTATTTT. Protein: CATLPGGAGDTQYF.

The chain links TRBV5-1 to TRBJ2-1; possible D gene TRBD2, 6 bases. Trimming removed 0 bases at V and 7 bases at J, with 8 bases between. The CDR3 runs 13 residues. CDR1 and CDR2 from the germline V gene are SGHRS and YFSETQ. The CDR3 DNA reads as TGCGCCAGCAGCTTGGGCGGGGAGAATGAGCAGTTCTTC. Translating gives CASSLGGENEQFF.

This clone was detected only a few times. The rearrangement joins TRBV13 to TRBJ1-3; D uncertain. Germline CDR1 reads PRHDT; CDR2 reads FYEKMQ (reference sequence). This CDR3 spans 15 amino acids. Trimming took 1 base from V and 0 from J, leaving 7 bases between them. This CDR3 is CASSLALRSGNTIYF. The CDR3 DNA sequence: TGTGCCAGCAGCTTAGCATTGCGCTCTGGAAACACCATATATTTT.

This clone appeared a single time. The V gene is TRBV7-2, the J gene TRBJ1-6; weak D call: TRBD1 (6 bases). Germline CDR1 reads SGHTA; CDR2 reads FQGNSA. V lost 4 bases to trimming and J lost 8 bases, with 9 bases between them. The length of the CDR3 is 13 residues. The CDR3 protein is CASSSHRDSPLHF. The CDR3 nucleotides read TGTGCCAGCAGCTCACACAGGGATTCACCCCTCCACTTT.